The subject of this entry is one T cell receptor beta chain. This clonotype was observed a handful of times. Its antigen remains undetermined. The sample holds no much larger clone one base away, and base qualities are not on file. Every donor was a healthy Caucasian. The twin cohort consisted of three pairs of female monozygotic twins, all aged about 18 to 29 years. Miltenyi CD45RO+ enrichment and human naive T-cell isolation kits were used to isolate memory (CD45RO+) and naive T cells from PBMC. The sample originates from a study of identical twins (dated by TCRdb to 2016 to 2017). Study-wide context: To test whether fetal clonotypes persist, this study deep-sequenced TCR alpha and beta repertoires from monozygotic twins, from unrelated adults of various ages, and from cord blood. To rule out contamination, the twin experiments were replicated at different times with different library preparation protocols.

To prepare the library, 5' RACE was applied. Reads for this sample came from an Illumina HiSeq 2000. Template switching added a universal primer binding site, and the final cDNA carried a unique molecular identifier that allowed TCR cDNA molecules to be counted accurately. First-strand cDNA for TCR alpha and beta chains was synthesized from specific primers in the conserved constant-segment region. To control for contamination, every cDNA library carried two barcodes: a SMART-Mk sample barcode plus Illumina barcodes. TruSeq adapter sequences, together with Illumina sample barcodes, were added in two successive PCR steps. TCR alpha and beta cDNA libraries were sequenced on the Illumina HiSeq platform with custom primers. Under the source paper's analysis protocol: Raw reads were processed with MiGEC to extract unique molecular identifiers, and MiXCR was used to determine CDR3 positions. For each individual, recombination models were inferred using an EM algorithm with the repgenHMM and IGoR tools. Shared clonotype analysis was performed with the tcR package in R, normalizing sharing by the product of cloneset sizes. To study raw recombination without the effects of thymic and clonal selection, out-of-frame nonproductive sequences were analyzed. Using fastp trimming at Q25 and MiXCR clonotype assembly, TCRdb reanalyzed the public sequencing data and kept in-frame beta chains. Identical CDR3 proteins give one entry, which carries the most common genes and DNA. The V and J calls shown here were made by TCRdb, not taken from the authors' results. For this sample there are 200,000 to 250,000 distinct CDR3 sequences; 5.5% to 7% appear just once. The leading ten clones occupy 3.6% of the sample.

On the study overall, not on this receptor specifically: In beta out-of-frame sequences, excess twin sharing was weaker, because having fewer shared sequences lowered the signal-to-noise ratio. Zero-insertion analyses could be partly confounded by invariant T cells such as MAIT and iNKT, although diverse VJ usage argued against such confounding for most clonotypes. Abundant cord blood beta clonotypes carried fewer insertions; young adult naive repertoires showed a weaker similar trend, while memory repertoires showed none. Because the same donors could not be followed over many years, the conclusions relied on cross-sectional statistical analysis. Compared with coincidental sharing between unrelated individuals, out-of-frame TCR alpha sequences shared between twins had an excess of sequences with low generation probability. In monozygotic twins, out-of-frame TCR alpha sharing was systematically underestimated by recombination models, although the models agreed with sharing between unrelated individuals.

The data also belong to a second study, concerning yellow fever vaccine responses in identical twins. As noted in the second study: The authors reported that the T cell response to vaccination in identical twins appeared partly convergent and partly personalized. In the study, vaccine-responding T cell clones were precisely tracked in identical twins.

Specimen: memory (CD45RO+) T cells sorted from blood. This specimen's cell subset or site label, interpreted: CD45RO+ enriched T cells. This receptor was taken from a young woman in good health.

The DNA sequence is given as TGTGCCAGCAGCTGGGGACAGGCTGAAAAACTGTTTTTT. This gives the protein CASSWGQAEKLFF. This receptor chain uses TRBV7-6 and TRBJ1-4; 8 central bases correspond to TRBD1. The germline V gene provides CDR1 SGHVS and CDR2 FNYEAQ. Compared with germline, V lacks 4 bases and J lacks 7 bases; bases without a gene match: 2. The CDR3, from cysteine to phenylalanine, totals 13 residues. The DNA shown is the 39-base CDR3, in frame from base 1.